Listed here are 16 T cell receptor beta chains from one sample, sequenced in a study of blood T cells in healthy people across ages. Sample-barcoded 5' priming and a J-beta primer mix drove a second PCR of roughly 6 to 12 cycles. TCRdb reprocessed the 5' RACE reads with MiXCR, giving one entry per CDR3 protein. The sample has about a million distinct CDR3 sequences, roughly 51% seen once. Sequenced: blood. The receptors derive from a woman aged 55-69 years in good health.

This chain joins TRBV28 and TRBJ2-7, with TRBD1 as a possible D gene (6 bases). Germline V gene data show CDR1 as MDHEN and CDR2 as SYDVKM. This CDR3 has 16 residues. V was trimmed by 3 bases and J by 0 bases, leaving 15 bases between them. The CDR3 loop reads CASSLTLKQGSYEQYF. CDR3 sequence (DNA): TGTGCCAGCAGTTTGACCCTCAAACAGGGCTCCTACGAGCAGTACTTC.

This clonotype has just a few counts. The V and J genes are TRBV29-1 and TRBJ2-7; maybe TRBD2 (6 bases). The V end was cut by 0 bases, the J end by 6 bases, with 18 bases between. The CDR3 has 15 residues. The V gene's germline CDR1 is SQVTM and CDR2 ANQGSEA. The CDR3 here is CSVEDETRSGREQYF. CDR3 in DNA: TGCAGCGTTGAAGATGAGACTAGGAGCGGCCGCGAGCAGTACTTC.

The chain has TRBV9 and TRBJ2-3, with D possibly being TRBD1 (5 bases). Trimming shortened V by 3 bases and J by 2 bases, and 19 bases separated the two germline ends. The CDR3 loop spans 17 amino acids. Germline V CDR1 and CDR2: SGDLS, YYNGEE. CDR3 protein: CASSASQVNALTDTQYF. CDR3 in DNA: TGTGCCAGCAGCGCGTCACAGGTCAATGCACTCACAGATACGCAGTATTTT. The variable domain in full, completed from reference TRBV9 and TRBJ2-3, reads DSGVTQTPKHLITATGQRVTLRCSPRSGDLSVYWYQQSLDQGLQFLIQYYNGEERAKGNILERFSAQQFPDLHSELNLSSLELGDSALYFCASSASQVNALTDTQYFGPGTRLTVL.

J is TRBJ2-1 and V is TRBV14; 8 bases are shared with TRBD1. The germline CDR1 and CDR2 sequences are SGHDN and FVKESK. V shed 8 bases and J 7 bases; nucleotides not matched to a gene: 10. There are 14 residues in the CDR3. The DNA of the CDR3 is TGTGCCAGCTTCCAAGCCCACAGGGGGAATGAGCAGTTCTTC. Translating it yields CASFQAHRGNEQFF. Supplemented by reference TRBV14 and TRBJ2-1, the full variable domain reads EAGVTQFPSHSVIEKGQTVTLRCDPISGHDNLYWYRRVMGKEIKFLLHFVKESKQDESGMPNNRFLAERTGGTYSTLKVQPAELEDSGVYFCASFQAHRGNEQFFGPGTRLTVL.

The chain employs TRBV5-1 and TRBJ2-1; tentatively, D is TRBD1 (5 bases). CDR3 size: 15 residues. The ends were cut back, 3 bases at V and 9 bases at J, with 19 bases in the middle. CDR1 SGHRS and CDR2 YFSETQ come from the germline V gene. For the CDR3, the DNA is TGCGCCAGCAGCTGGGCGGACGTCGGAAGGGGTGAGCAGTTCTTC. As protein: CASSWADVGRGEQFF.

Only a few counts were recorded for this clonotype. The rearrangement links TRBV7-2 to TRBJ1-4; D possibly corresponds to TRBD1 (6 bases). The CDR3 length is 17 residues. The germline CDR1 and CDR2 sequences are SGHTA and FQGNSA. The V gene lost 1 base and the J gene lost 0 bases, with 12 bases spanning the gap. The CDR3 sequence: CASSLGGGPTTNEKLFF. The CDR3 bases are TGTGCCAGCAGCTTAGGGGGGGGGCCGACAACTAATGAAAAACTGTTTTTT.

The V and J genes are TRBV20-1 and TRBJ1-2; D uncertain. The CDR3 runs to 15 residues. Germline V lookup: CDR1 DFQATT, CDR2 SNEGSKA (reference sequence). Trimming removed 0 bases from V and 7 bases from J, with 18 bases in between. This chain's CDR3 is CSARDRGQAGVGYTF. As DNA, the CDR3 is TGCAGTGCTAGAGATCGAGGGCAGGCTGGGGTTGGCTACACCTTC.

The V and J genes are TRBV4-1 and TRBJ1-2; D remains ambiguous. V was clipped by 4 bases and J by 8 bases, with 26 bases between them. The CDR3 spans 17 residues. The germline CDR1 and CDR2 sequences are MGHRA and YSYEKL. The CDR3 nucleotides read TGCGCCAGCAGCCCCGGCAATCGTGGGATCCTAATGGAGGGCTACACCTTC. Protein sequence: CASSPGNRGILMEGYTF.

This chain uses TRBV27 with TRBJ2-4; D ambiguous. V dropped 3 bases and J dropped 13 bases, with 10 bases sitting between them. Germline CDR1 and CDR2: MNHEY and SMNVEV (reference sequence). CDR3 size: 11 residues. The CDR3 DNA is TGTGCCAGCAGTTTCAGGCAGGAGCAGTACTTC. Its protein product is CASSFRQEQYF.

This chain connects TRBV2 to TRBJ2-7, with a weak D call TRBD1 (6 bases). The germline V and J ends were trimmed by 4 bases and 7 bases, with 17 bases remaining between them. Looked up from germline, CDR1 is SNHLY and CDR2 is FYNNEI. The CDR3 is made up of 14 amino acids. The CDR3 sequence: CASSARTVYNEQYF. In DNA form, the CDR3 reads TGTGCCAGCAGTGCTCGGACAGTATACAATGAGCAGTACTTC.

J is TRBJ2-6 and V is TRBV7-2, with D possibly TRBD2 on 6 matching bases. This CDR3 is built from 19 residues. Looked up from germline, CDR1 is SGHTA and CDR2 is FQGNSA. Trimming pared 5 bases from V and 0 bases from J, leaving 20 bases between. In DNA form, the CDR3 reads TGTGCCAGCAGCCAACCCCACGGAGGGTTGACCTCTGGGGCCAACGTCCTGACTTTC. This codes for CASSQPHGGLTSGANVLTF.

This clonotype has only a few counts. The rearrangement links TRBV7-9 to TRBJ2-3; TRBD1 or TRBD2 may be the D gene (5 bases each). The CDR3 loop spans 14 amino acids. V was cut by 4 bases and J by 7 bases, with 15 bases left in between. Germline-derived CDR1 and CDR2 are SEHNR and FQNEAQ (reference sequence). The CDR3 DNA reads TGTGCCAGCAGCTATGGTCAGGGACGGAATACGCAGTATTTT. It specifies CASSYGQGRNTQYF.

This clonotype was detected only a few times. The rearrangement links TRBV7-2 to TRBJ1-4; D possibly corresponds to TRBD1 (5 bases). V lost 2 bases, J lost 4 bases, and 20 bases lay in between. CDR1 SGHTA and CDR2 FQGNSA come from the germline V gene. The CDR3 covers 18 residues. Here the CDR3 DNA reads TGTGCCAGCAGCTTAACGGTCTCAGGGTTCGGAGTTAATGAAAAACTGTTTTTT. Its protein is CASSLTVSGFGVNEKLFF.

CDR3 amino acids: CASSFGTGALRAGTQYF. The CDR3 region has the DNA TGTGCCAGCAGTTTTGGGACAGGGGCTCTACGGGCGGGGACGCAGTATTTT. This chain connects TRBV12-3 or TRBV12-4 to TRBJ2-3, with 10 bases that match TRBD1. V shed 3 bases, J shed 9 bases, and the junction held 15 bases outside the gene matches. CDR3 size: 17 residues.

V and J are TRBV4-3 and TRBJ2-1; no clear D gene. The CDR3 runs to 14 residues. Trimming removed 1 base from V and 4 bases from J, with 8 bases in between. The germline CDR1 and CDR2 sequences are LGHNA and YSLEER. As DNA, the CDR3 is TGCGCCAGCAGCCAAGGACACGAGTACAATGAGCAGTTCTTC. Its translation is CASSQGHEYNEQFF.

This rearrangement joins TRBV5-1 to TRBJ2-5; TRBD1 might be the D (5 bases). This CDR3 is 14 amino acids long. The V gene's germline CDR1 is SGHRS and CDR2 YFSETQ. The V gene lost 4 bases and the J gene lost 11 bases, with 21 bases spanning the gap. CDR3 sequence: CASSPDPGYNEQYF. For the CDR3, the DNA is TGCGCCAGCAGCCCGGATCCAGGGTACAATGAGCAGTACTTC.